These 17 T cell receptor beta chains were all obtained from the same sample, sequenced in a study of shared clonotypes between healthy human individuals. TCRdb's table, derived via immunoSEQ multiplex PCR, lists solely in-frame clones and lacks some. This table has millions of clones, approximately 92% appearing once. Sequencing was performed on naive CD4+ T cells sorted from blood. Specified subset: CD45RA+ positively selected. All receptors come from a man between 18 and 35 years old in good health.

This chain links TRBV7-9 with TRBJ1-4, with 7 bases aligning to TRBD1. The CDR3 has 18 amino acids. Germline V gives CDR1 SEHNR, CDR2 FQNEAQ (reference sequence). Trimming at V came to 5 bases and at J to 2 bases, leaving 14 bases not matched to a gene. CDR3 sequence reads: CASSPLQGQVGTNEKLFF. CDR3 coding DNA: TGTGCCAGCAGCCCGTTACAAGGACAGGTTGGGACTAATGAAAAACTGTTTTTT.

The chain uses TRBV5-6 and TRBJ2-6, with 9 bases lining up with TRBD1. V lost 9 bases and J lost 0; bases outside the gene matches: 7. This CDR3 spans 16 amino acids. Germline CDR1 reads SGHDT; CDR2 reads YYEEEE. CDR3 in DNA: TGTGCCACCTTGACAGGGGGACCCTCTGGGGCCAACGTCCTGACTTTC. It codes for CATLTGGPSGANVLTF.

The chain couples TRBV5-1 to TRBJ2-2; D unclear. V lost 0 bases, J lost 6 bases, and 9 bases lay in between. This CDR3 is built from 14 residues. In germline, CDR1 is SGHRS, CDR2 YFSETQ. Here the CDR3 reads CASSLDLGPGELFF. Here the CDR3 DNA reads TGCGCCAGCAGCTTGGATTTGGGCCCCGGGGAGCTGTTTTTT.

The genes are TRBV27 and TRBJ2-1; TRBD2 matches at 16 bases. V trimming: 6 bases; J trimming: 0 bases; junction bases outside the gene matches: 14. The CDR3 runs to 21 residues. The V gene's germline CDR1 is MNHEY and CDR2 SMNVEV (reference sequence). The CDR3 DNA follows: TGTGCCAGCAGCTATAAAGCCGCAGGGACTAGCGGGGGGGGCTCCTACAATGAGCAGTTCTTC. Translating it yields CASSYKAAGTSGGGSYNEQFF.

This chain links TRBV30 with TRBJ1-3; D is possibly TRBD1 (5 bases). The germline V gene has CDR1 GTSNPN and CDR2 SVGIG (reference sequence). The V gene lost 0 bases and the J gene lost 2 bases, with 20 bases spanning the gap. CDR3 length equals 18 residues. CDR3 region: CAWSVTRVNLRAGNTIYF. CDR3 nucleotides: TGTGCCTGGAGTGTAACCCGAGTTAACCTCAGGGCTGGAAACACCATATATTTT.

The CDR3 loop reads CASSPKFVLGGYVGQPQHF. The CDR3 coding sequence is TGTGCCAGCAGTCCCAAATTTGTTCTGGGAGGGTATGTGGGTCAGCCCCAGCATTTT. The chain recombines TRBV28 with TRBJ1-5; no reliable D call. Germline CDR1 MDHEN, CDR2 SYDVKM. The CDR3 has 19 residues. Between the trimmed V and J ends, which lost 5 bases and 6 bases, there was a span of 29 bases.

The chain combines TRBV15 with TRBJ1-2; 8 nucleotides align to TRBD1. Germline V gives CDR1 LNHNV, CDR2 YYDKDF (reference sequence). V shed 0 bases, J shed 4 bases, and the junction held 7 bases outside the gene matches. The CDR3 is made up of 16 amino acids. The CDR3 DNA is TGTGCCACCAGCAGAGATCGCTGGCAGGGGGCCTATGGCTACACCTTC. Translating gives CATSRDRWQGAYGYTF.

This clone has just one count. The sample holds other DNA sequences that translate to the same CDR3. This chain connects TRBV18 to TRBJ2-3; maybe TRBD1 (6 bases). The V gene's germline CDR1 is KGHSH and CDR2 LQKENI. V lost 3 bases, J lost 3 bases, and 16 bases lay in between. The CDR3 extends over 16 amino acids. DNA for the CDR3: TGTGCCAGCTCACCCCAACGGGAAAGGGGGACAGATACGCAGTATTTT. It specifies CASSPQRERGTDTQYF.

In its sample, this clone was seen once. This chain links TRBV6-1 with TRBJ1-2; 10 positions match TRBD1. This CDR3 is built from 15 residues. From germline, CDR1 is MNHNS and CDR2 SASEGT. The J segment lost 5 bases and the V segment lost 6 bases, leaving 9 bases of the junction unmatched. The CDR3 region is CASRQTGQGLYGYTF. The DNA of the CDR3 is TGTGCCAGCAGACAGACGGGACAGGGGTTATATGGCTACACCTTC.

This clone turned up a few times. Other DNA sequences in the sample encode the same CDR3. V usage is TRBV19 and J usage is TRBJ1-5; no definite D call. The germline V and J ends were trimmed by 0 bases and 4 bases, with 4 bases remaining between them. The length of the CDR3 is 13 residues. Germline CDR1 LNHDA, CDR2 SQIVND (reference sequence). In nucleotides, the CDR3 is TGTGCCAGTAGTATAGAGGGGAATCAGCCCCAGCATTTT. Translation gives CASSIEGNQPQHF.

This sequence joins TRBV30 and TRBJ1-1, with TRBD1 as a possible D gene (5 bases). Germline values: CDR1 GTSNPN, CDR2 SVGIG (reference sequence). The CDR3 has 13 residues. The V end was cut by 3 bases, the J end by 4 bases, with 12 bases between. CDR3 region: CAWSREKGTEAFF. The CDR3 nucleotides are TGTGCCTGGAGCAGGGAGAAAGGCACTGAAGCTTTCTTT.

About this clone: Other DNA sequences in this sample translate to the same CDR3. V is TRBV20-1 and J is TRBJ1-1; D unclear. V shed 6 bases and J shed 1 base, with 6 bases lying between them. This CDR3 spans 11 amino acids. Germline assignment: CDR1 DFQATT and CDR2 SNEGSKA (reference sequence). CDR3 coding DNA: TGCAGTGCCCGACAGAACACTGAAGCTTTCTTT. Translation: CSARQNTEAFF.

The CDR3 DNA sequence: TGCGCCAGCAGCATCGGACAGGGGGCGGGCTACACCTTC. The encoded protein is CASSIGQGAGYTF. V and J are TRBV5-1 and TRBJ1-2; TRBD1 agrees at 11 bases. Germline values: CDR1 SGHRS, CDR2 YFSETQ. Unmatched junction bases numbered 4, after V lost 4 bases and J lost 8 bases. The length of the CDR3 is 13 residues. Together with reference TRBV5-1 and TRBJ1-2, the CDR3 gives the full variable domain: KAGVTQTPRYLIKTRGQQVTLSCSPISGHRSVSWYQQTPGQGLQFLFEYFSETQRNKGNFPGRFSGRQFSNSRSEMNVSTLELGDSALYLCASSIGQGAGYTFGSGTRLTVV.

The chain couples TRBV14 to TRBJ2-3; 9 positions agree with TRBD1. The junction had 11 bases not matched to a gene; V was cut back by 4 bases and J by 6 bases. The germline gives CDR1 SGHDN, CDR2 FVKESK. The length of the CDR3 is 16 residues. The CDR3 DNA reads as TGTGCCAGCAGCCCCCTTGGGACAGGGCATATGGATACGCAGTATTTT. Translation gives CASSPLGTGHMDTQYF.

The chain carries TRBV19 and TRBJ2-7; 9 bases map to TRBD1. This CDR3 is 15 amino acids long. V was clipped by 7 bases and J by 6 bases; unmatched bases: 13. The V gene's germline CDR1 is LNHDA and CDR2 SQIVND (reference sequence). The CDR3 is CASTTSGTGKSEQYF. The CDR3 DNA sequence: TGTGCCAGTACCACTTCCGGGACAGGGAAATCCGAGCAGTACTTC.

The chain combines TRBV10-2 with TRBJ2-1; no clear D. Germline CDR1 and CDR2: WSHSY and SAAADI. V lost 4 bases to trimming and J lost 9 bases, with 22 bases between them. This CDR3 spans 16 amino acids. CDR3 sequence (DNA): TGCGCCAGCAGTGGCTTGGGGTCTCGACTCGGTGGTGAGCAGTTCTTC. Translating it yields CASSGLGSRLGGEQFF.

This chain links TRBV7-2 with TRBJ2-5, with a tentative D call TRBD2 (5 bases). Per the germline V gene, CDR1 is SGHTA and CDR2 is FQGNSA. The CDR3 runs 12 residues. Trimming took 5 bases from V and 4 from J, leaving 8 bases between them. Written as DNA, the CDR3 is TGTGCCAGCAGCACTAGTGGAGAGACCCAGTACTTC. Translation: CASSTSGETQYF. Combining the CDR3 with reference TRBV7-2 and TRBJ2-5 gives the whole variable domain GAGVSQSPSNKVTEKGKDVELRCDPISGHTALYWYRQSLGQGLEFLIYFQGNSAPDKSGLPSDRFSAERTGGSVSTLTIQRTQQEDSAVYLCASSTSGETQYFGPGTRLLVL.